These T cell receptor beta chains were read from a single sample in a study of cytomegalovirus exposure and HLA in healthy donors. This table comes from immunoSEQ multiplex PCR, and its TCRdb copy is limited to in-frame clones, with some not included. The sample is made up of 75,000 to 95,000 clones, and the top ten hold about 4.2% of it. Input material: PBMCs. Receptors originate from a man younger than 45 in good health and CMV-seronegative. Each CDR3 is given with its conserved first and last residue. Fields, in order: D gene, V gene, J gene, CDR3 DNA, CDR3 protein. A D gene is named only where the DNA matches it firmly.

-	TRBV5-4	TRBJ2-5	TGTGCCAGCAGCTTGAGGAGGCAGGAGACCCAGTACTTC	CASSLRRQETQYF
TRBD1	TRBV4-1	TRBJ1-3	TGCGCCAGCAGCCGACGACAGGGGGTGGATTGGTCTGGAAACACCATATATTTT	CASSRRQGVDWSGNTIYF
TRBD1	TRBV29-1	TRBJ1-1	TGCAGCGTTTCTCCGGGACAGTACATAATGAACACTGAAGCTTTCTTT	CSVSPGQYIMNTEAFF
-	TRBV5-1	TRBJ1-4	TGCGCCAGCAGCTTGGCCAGTGGTGAAAAACTGTTTTTT	CASSLASGEKLFF
TRBD1	TRBV2	TRBJ1-5	TGTGCCAGCAGTGATCCAGGGGGTCTTATGGGCAATCAGCCCCAGCATTTT	CASSDPGGLMGNQPQHF
-	TRBV5-1	TRBJ2-5	TGCGCCAGCAGCTTGGCCGCAGGGTGGGGAGAGACCCAGTACTTC	CASSLAAGWGETQYF
TRBD2	TRBV7-3	TRBJ2-1	TGTGCCAGCAGCGTGGCTAGCGGGGAATACAATGAGCAGTTCTTC	CASSVASGEYNEQFF
-	TRBV2	TRBJ1-1	TGTGCCAGCAGTCCTCTTGGGGAGAGCACTGAAGCTTTCTTT	CASSPLGESTEAFF
-	TRBV18	TRBJ2-1	TGTGCCAGCTCCCCGAGCTGGGGCTCCGACAATGAGCAGTTCTTC	CASSPSWGSDNEQFF
TRBD2	TRBV27	TRBJ2-5	TGTGCCAGCAGGAGGTGGGGGGTAGCGGGAGAGACCCAGTACTTC	CASRRWGVAGETQYF
TRBD1	TRBV5-6	TRBJ1-2	TGTGCCAGCAGCTTTAGATACAGGGGGGCGTATGGCTACACCTTC	CASSFRYRGAYGYTF
TRBD1	TRBV7-2	TRBJ2-7	TGTGCCAGCAGCCACCTGCTCTTCCCGACAGGGCTGTACGAGCAGTACTTC	CASSHLLFPTGLYEQYF
-	TRBV5-1	TRBJ2-2	TGCGCCAGCAGCTTGCTAACAGACGGGGAGCTGTTTTTT	CASSLLTDGELFF
-	TRBV5-5	TRBJ2-7	TGTGCCAGCAGCGGACAGACCTACGAGCAGTACTTC	CASSGQTYEQYF
TRBD1	TRBV12-5	TRBJ1-2	TGTGCTAGTGGTTTCTCCAGGGGGTCTTTCTATGGCTACACCTTC	CASGFSRGSFYGYTF
-	TRBV5-5	TRBJ2-5	TGTGCCAGCAGCTTGGCCGAGGAGACCCAGTACTTC	CASSLAEETQYF
-	TRBV9	TRBJ2-2	TGTGCCAGCAGCGCACGTGGGTTTGGGGGAGGCACCACCGGGGAGCTGTTTTTT	CASSARGFGGGTTGELFF
TRBD1	TRBV10-3	TRBJ1-2	TGTGCCATCAGACTCACCGGGACAGGCACTGATGGCTACACCTTC	CAIRLTGTGTDGYTF
-	TRBV10-2	TRBJ1-1	TGCGCCAGCAATGTCGTCGGACAGTCACTGAACACTGAAGCTTTCTTT	CASNVVGQSLNTEAFF
-	TRBV2	TRBJ2-4	TGTGCCAGCAGTGAAGCGCTGAAGGGCCAGGGGTACTTC	CASSEALKGQGYF
-	TRBV11-2	TRBJ2-3	TGTGCCAGCAGCTCCGGGACACTCGGGGGGCTTACGCAGTATTTT	CASSSGTLGGLTQYF
-	TRBV5-1	TRBJ2-4	TGCGCCAGCAGCTCAGAACAGGGCTCCAACCTGTACTTC	CASSSEQGSNLYF
TRBD2	TRBV4-1	TRBJ2-3	TGCGCCAGCAGCCATTTTAGCGGGGGGAGCACAGATACGCAGTATTTT	CASSHFSGGSTDTQYF
TRBD2	TRBV19	TRBJ2-1	TGTGCCAGTAGTATAGGCGGGAGTGTTAATGAGCAGTTCTTC	CASSIGGSVNEQFF
-	TRBV5-1	TRBJ2-4	TGCGCCAGCAGCTTGTTAGGGGGTGAGAACATTCAGTACTTC	CASSLLGGENIQYF
-	TRBV30	TRBJ1-5	TGTGCCTGGAGTATCTCGAGCAATCAGCCCCAGCATTTT	CAWSISSNQPQHF
-	TRBV5-4	TRBJ2-7	TGTGCCAGCAGCTTGGTGGGTCGGGACGAGCAGTACTTC	CASSLVGRDEQYF
-	TRBV15	TRBJ2-1	TGTGCCACCAGCAGAGGTGGGAGCTCCTACAATGAGCAGTTCTTC	CATSRGGSSYNEQFF
TRBD2	TRBV6-1	TRBJ2-3	TGTGCCAGCAGTGGGGGACTAGCGGGAGGCACAGATACGCAGTATTTT	CASSGGLAGGTDTQYF
-	TRBV5-4	TRBJ2-1	TGTGCCAGCAGCTTGGGGCATTCTGTGGATGAGCAGTTCTTC	CASSLGHSVDEQFF
-	TRBV5-1	TRBJ2-3	TGCGCCAGCAGCTTAAGTTGGGGGGGGCTCACAGATACGCAGTATTTT	CASSLSWGGLTDTQYF
TRBD1	TRBV4-3	TRBJ1-1	TGCGCCAGCAGCCGACAGGGGGACACTGAAGCTTTCTTT	CASSRQGDTEAFF
TRBD2	TRBV5-6	TRBJ2-5	TGTGCCAGCAGCCGTGGTGGACTAGCAGGAGGTGTGGAGACCCAGTACTTC	CASSRGGLAGGVETQYF
TRBD1	TRBV6-6	TRBJ1-2	TGTGCCAGCAGTTCCCGACAGGGGGCGAACTATGGCTACACCTTC	CASSSRQGANYGYTF
-	TRBV6-5	TRBJ1-3	TGTGCCAGCAGTTACTCAGAGGGAAACACCATATATTTT	CASSYSEGNTIYF
-	TRBV7-3	TRBJ2-3	TGTGCCAGCAGCTTAACGGGGGGGCGGGTAGCAGATACGCAGTATTTT	CASSLTGGRVADTQYF
-	TRBV4-2	TRBJ2-7	TGTGCCAGCAGCCAAGAGGGCGGGTACGAGCAGTACTTC	CASSQEGGYEQYF
TRBD2	TRBV7-7	TRBJ2-1	TGTGCCAGCAGCCCCAATGGGGCTAGCGGGAAAGGCAATGAGCAGTTCTTC	CASSPNGASGKGNEQFF
TRBD1	TRBV2	TRBJ2-5	TGTGCCAGCAGCCGGGACAGGGTCCAAGAGACCCAGTACTTC	CASSRDRVQETQYF
TRBD1	TRBV18	TRBJ2-7	TGTGCCAGCTCACCAGACAGGGGCCTTTCCTACGAGCAGTACTTC	CASSPDRGLSYEQYF
-	TRBV4-3	TRBJ2-1	TGCGCCAGCAGCCAAGAACTGTTCTACAATGAGCGGTTCTTC	CASSQELFYNERFF
-	TRBV12-5	TRBJ2-1	TGTGCTAGTGGTTTCCCCGACAGGCTTAATCCATCATACAATGAGCAGTTCTTC	CASGFPDRLNPSYNEQFF
-	TRBV10-2	TRBJ1-6	TGCGCCAGCAGTCGCTCCTGGACAGTGGGGGATTCACCCCTCCACTTT	CASSRSWTVGDSPLHF
-	TRBV5-6	TRBJ1-2	TGTGCCAGCAGCTTGGATCTGGCTTTCGGCTACACCTTC	CASSLDLAFGYTF
-	TRBV9	TRBJ1-4	TGTGCCAGCAGCGCCACGTATCCGGGTCCCAATGAAAAACTGTTTTTT	CASSATYPGPNEKLFF
-	TRBV4-1	TRBJ2-3	TGCGCCAGCAGCCAAGACCCCTCAGATACGCAGTATTTT	CASSQDPSDTQYF
TRBD1	TRBV5-1	TRBJ2-5	TGCGCCAGCAGCTTGGCCATTGGACAGGGGTTTCAAGAGACCCAGTACTTC	CASSLAIGQGFQETQYF
-	TRBV7-9	TRBJ1-5	TGTGCCAGCAGACCCCGGGGGGTGAGCCAGCCCCAGCATTTT	CASRPRGVSQPQHF
TRBD2	TRBV7-9	TRBJ2-2	TGTGCCAGCAGCACTCGAAGCGGGAGGAGAGGCACCGGGGAGCTGTTTTTT	CASSTRSGRRGTGELFF
-	TRBV4-1	TRBJ2-1	TGCGCCAGCAGCCTCTCGTCGGGATTTAGCTCCTACAATGAGCAGTTCTTC	CASSLSSGFSSYNEQFF
TRBD2	TRBV28	TRBJ2-7	TGTGCCAGCAGCTCCAGACTAGCGGGAGAATGGAACGAGCAGTACTTC	CASSSRLAGEWNEQYF
-	TRBV7-2	TRBJ1-2	TGTGCCAGCAGCTTAGGGGGGCGGGGCTACACCTTC	CASSLGGRGYTF
TRBD1	TRBV9	TRBJ2-1	TGTGCCAGCAGCGTAGTAGGGACAGGATACAATGAGCAGTTCTTC	CASSVVGTGYNEQFF